The source of this T cell receptor beta chain is a study of long-term antiretroviral therapy in people with HIV (dated 2022 in TCRdb). General notes on the study: The earliest samples were collected roughly a decade before the 2015 WHO recommendation for immediate ART, at a time when ART was usually postponed until CD4 counts fell. A retrospective serial study tested whether changes in peripheral blood TRB repertoire composition and diversity were associated with ART initiation and durable HIV suppression. Among the 30 or so participants with HIV, ten to twelve were female. Test extractions of a monoclonal T-cell line alongside some 36 polyclonal samples showed no cross-contamination during QIAcube processing. From 30 to 35 adults with confirmed HIV infection, the cohort provided around 180 cryopreserved PBMC samples, gathered serially across a mean of around six years (range 1-12). The paper's findings and limits, for the study overall: Because PBMC availability was limited, only the TCR beta chain was sequenced, with no alpha chain pairing. HIV repertoires had narrower CDR3 length ranges than controls, and the network structure suggested an antigen-experienced repertoire that shifted only slightly toward naive after ART. The samples span the years 2004 to 2017, and the ART regimens used may be less effective than current regimens. Because cell numbers in pre-ART samples were limited, unsorted PBMC were profiled instead of sorted CD4+ and CD8+ T cells. Expanded TRB clones identified before ART initiation dominated the repertoire across all time points, though the dominance fluctuated and decreased in many PLHIV after ART. Inferences about post-ART repertoire changes were limited because no data were available on ART adherence, viral resistance or therapy changes. A significant increase in TRB diversity was found to be associated with ART initiation, although TRB diversity was observed to remain significantly below that of transplant donor controls even after long-term ART.

Concerning this clone: Its antigen is currently not known. No base quality values were provided; no much bigger clone lies one nucleotide off.

The immunoSEQ hsTCRB v3.0 assay was used at survey level resolution for TRB variable region sequencing. The targeted TRB sequencing depth was 40,000-50,000 T-cell genomes per sample. Pooled TRB libraries were sequenced on an Illumina MiSeq with a v3 150-cycle kit. The source study handled its data this way. Repertoire analysis ran in R within a reproducible Nextflow workflow covering QC, data transformation and analysis. LymphoSeq2, an R package for AIRR-Seq data exploration, was used to implement custom analyses. After excluding a handful of samples that yielded fewer than 5000 total TRB sequences, fewer than 200 HIV repertoires remained for analysis. Among the approximately 180 HIV repertoires that were kept, around 60 were collected before ART initiation and some 130 were collected after ART initiation. Repertoires were downsampled to 5000 TRB nucleotide sequences, with summary statistics averaged over 100 downsampling iterations. TRB sequences were retained for analysis only if CDR3 regions of at least seven amino acids were present. Diversity was measured with a Shannon entropy-derived clonality score and the Gini coefficient. In the repertoire networks, any two of the top 5000 CDR3 amino acid sequences were linked whenever the two sequences differed by an edit distance of one. For TRB CDR3 amino acid sequences, antigen specificity groups and MHC restriction were predicted with GLIPH2. To flag known associations with CMV, EBV, HIV or tissue antigens, CDR3 amino acid sequences were compared against VDJdb and McPAS-TCR. Pre-ART, post-ART and control groups were compared with Wilcoxon signed-rank tests and Holm-Bonferroni correction. TCRdb obtained this table from immuneACCESS and retained in-frame rearrangements with V and J assigned. These tables miss some clones; where compared with another copy, unresolved V genes account for less than half of the shortfall, and the remainder is unexplained. V and J calls and clone size are given by that table; D and trimming were obtained from the DNA. The sample contains 13,000 to 15,000 clones, more than 60% of them found a single time. The ten top clones hold around 21% of the sample.

CDR1 and CDR2 are drawn from the germline V gene (reference sequence): LNHDA, SQIVND. From cysteine to phenylalanine, the CDR3 is 15 amino acids long. The only DNA kept is the CDR3, 45 bases in frame from the first base. V lost 6 bases and J lost 4 bases; the stretch between them is 13 bases long. To be included, a participant needed at least one PBMC sample from before ART initiation plus at least two post-ART samples. All participants with HIV were treated in the United States of America. Cryopreserved samples of roughly 0.85-11 million PBMC were thawed and washed before DNA extraction. At the time of the earliest PBMC sample, participants with HIV were aged between about 20 and 55 years. PBMC samples were contributed by each participant from 1-4 timepoints before ART initiation and 2-8 timepoints after ART initiation, with a median of 7 samples. Serial HIV viral load, CD4+ T-cell count, ART history and demographic data were obtained for every participant. Using a Qiagen kit on a QIAcube, genomic DNA was extracted from unsorted PBMC, with samples processed in batches of 12.

The TCR sequence derives from a man aged 35-49 years with HIV. The specimen comprised unsorted PBMCs, sampled 1.3 years before starting antiretroviral therapy. The rearrangement combines TRBV19 with TRBJ2-6; too little of a D gene remains to name it. The CDR3 here reads CASRTPKAGANVLTF. The base sequence is TGTGCCAGTAGAACACCAAAGGCCGGGGCCAACGTCCTGACTTTC.